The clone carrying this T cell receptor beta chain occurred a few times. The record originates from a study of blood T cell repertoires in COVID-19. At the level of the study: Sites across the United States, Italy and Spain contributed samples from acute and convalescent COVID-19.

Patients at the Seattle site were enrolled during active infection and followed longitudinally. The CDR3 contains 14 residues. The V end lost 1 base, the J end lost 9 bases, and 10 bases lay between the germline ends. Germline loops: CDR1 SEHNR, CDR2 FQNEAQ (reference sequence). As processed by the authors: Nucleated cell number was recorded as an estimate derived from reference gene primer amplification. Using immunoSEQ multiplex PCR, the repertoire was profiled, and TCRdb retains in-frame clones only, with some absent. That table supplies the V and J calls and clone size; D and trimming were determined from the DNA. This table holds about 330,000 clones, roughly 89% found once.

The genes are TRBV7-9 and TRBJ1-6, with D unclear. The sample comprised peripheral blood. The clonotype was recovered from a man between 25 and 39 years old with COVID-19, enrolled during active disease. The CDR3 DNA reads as TGTGCCAGCAGCTTAGATGGGCTTGGTTCACCCCTCCACTTT. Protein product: CASSLDGLGSPLHF. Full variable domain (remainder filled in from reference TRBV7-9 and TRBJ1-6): DTGVSQNPRHKITKRGQNVTFRCDPISEHNRLYWYRQTLGQGPEFLTYFQNEAQLEKSRLLSDRFSAERPKGSFSTLEIQRTEQGDSAMYLCASSLDGLGSPLHFGNGTRLTVT.